These 30 T cell receptor beta chains originate from one sample sequenced in a study of post-analysis software for immune sequencing data. Unique molecular identifiers were present in the TCR beta cDNA libraries. TCRdb re-called the PCR reads through MiXCR, storing one row per CDR3 protein. This sample has approximately 630,000 distinct CDR3 sequences, with roughly three fifths found just once. Their antigens remain unidentified. Overall study results and limits: Patients carried roughly five TRBV segments more frequently than controls did, and TRBV5-6, TRBV5-1 and TRBV20-1 were among them.

Sequencing was carried out using blood. These receptors were obtained from a girl aged 2-10 years with multiple sclerosis.

This chain connects TRBV4-2 to TRBJ2-1; 8 bases are shared with TRBD2. CDR1 LGHNA and CDR2 YNFKEQ come from the germline V gene. With V trimmed by 2 bases and J by 8 bases, 14 bases remained unmatched. This CDR3 contains 17 residues. The CDR3 protein is CASSQQPSGLGFDEQFF. CDR3 in DNA: TGTGCCAGCAGCCAACAACCTTCGGGACTAGGTTTCGATGAGCAGTTCTTC.

This clonotype came up a few times. The chain links TRBV4-2 to TRBJ1-2, with D unclear. V dropped 3 bases and J dropped 5 bases, with 16 bases sitting between them. CDR3 length: 15 residues. Germline V gene lookup returns CDR1 LGHNA and CDR2 YNFKEQ. The CDR3 coding sequence is TGTGCCAGCAGCCACGGGCCTCCTAGGGATTATGGCTACACCTTC. It translates to CASSHGPPRDYGYTF.

This chain connects TRBV5-1 to TRBJ2-5; perhaps D is TRBD1 or TRBD2 (5 bases each). Trimming removed 2 bases at V and 2 bases at J, with 25 bases between. Germline-derived CDR1 and CDR2 are SGHRS and YFSETQ. This CDR3 is 19 amino acids long. CDR3 sequence reads: CASSFELEGRWGFQETQYF. The CDR3 DNA reads as TGCGCCAGCAGCTTTGAATTAGAGGGGCGTTGGGGCTTTCAAGAGACCCAGTACTTC.

The chain couples TRBV7-2 to TRBJ2-6; the D gene is possibly TRBD1 (6 bases). The V gene's germline CDR1 is SGHTA and CDR2 FQGNSA. The CDR3 sequence is 15 residues long. Trimming pared 3 bases from V and 4 bases from J, leaving 10 bases between. The CDR3 DNA reads as TGTGCCAGCAGCTTGTTGGGGGCCGGGGCCAACGTCCTGACTTTC. It translates to CASSLLGAGANVLTF.

This chain uses TRBV6-5 with TRBJ2-5; 9 nucleotides match TRBD1. This CDR3 is 15 amino acids long. The J segment lost 2 bases and the V segment lost 6 bases, leaving 7 bases of the junction unmatched. Germline V CDR1 and CDR2: MNHEY, SVGAGI. CDR3 nucleotide sequence: TGTGCCAGCAGCGTGAACAGGGGGCGACAAGAGACCCAGTACTTC. It codes for CASSVNRGRQETQYF.

The CDR3 loop is CASSFVSGRAGETQYF. The DNA of the CDR3 is TGTGCCAGCAGCTTTGTAAGCGGGAGGGCCGGGGAGACCCAGTACTTC. The rearrangement joins TRBV7-2 to TRBJ2-5; 10 positions agree with TRBD2. The germline CDR1 and CDR2 sequences are SGHTA and FQGNSA. This CDR3 has 16 amino acids. With V trimmed by 3 bases and J by 5 bases, 9 bases remained unmatched.

V is TRBV29-1 and J is TRBJ2-1; the D gene could be TRBD1 or TRBD2 (6 bases each). Trimming took off 0 bases at V and 5 bases at J, with 14 bases between the two ends. This CDR3 is 15 amino acids long. Germline values: CDR1 SQVTM, CDR2 ANQGSEA. The CDR3 DNA reads TGCAGCGTTGAAGAGGTCTGGGGGGCCCACAATGAGCAGTTCTTC. Its protein product is CSVEEVWGAHNEQFF.

The rearrangement uses TRBV18 and TRBJ1-4; D not certain. The CDR3 is 14 residues long. Germline V gene sequence: CDR1 KGHSH, CDR2 LQKENI. Trimming removed 3 bases from V and 8 bases from J, with 13 bases in between. The CDR3 reads CASSPNAVSEKLFF. As DNA, the CDR3 is TGTGCCAGCTCACCGAATGCGGTATCAGAAAAACTGTTTTTT. Complete variable domain (other parts from reference TRBV18 and TRBJ1-4): NAGVMQNPRHLVRRRGQEARLRCSPMKGHSHVYWYRQLPEEGLKFMVYLQKENIIDESGMPKERFSAEFPKEGPSILRIQQVVRGDSAAYFCASSPNAVSEKLFFGSGTQLSVL.

This clonotype has only one observation. The chain employs TRBV29-1 and TRBJ2-3, with 12 nucleotides matching TRBD2. V gave up 6 bases and J gave up 6 bases; unmatched junction bases: 10. Germline V gives CDR1 SQVTM, CDR2 ANQGSEA. There are 15 residues in the CDR3. CDR3 sequence (DNA): TGCAGCGTGACGCCGGGACTAGCGGGTTTGGATACGCAGTATTTT. This translates into CSVTPGLAGLDTQYF.

The V and J genes are TRBV5-1 and TRBJ2-7; TRBD1 is a possible D gene (5 bases). The CDR3 length is 16 residues. Germline CDR1 and CDR2: SGHRS and YFSETQ. Trimming stripped 1 base from V and 2 bases from J, with 16 bases between. The CDR3 DNA reads as TGCGCCAGCAGCTTGACAGGCGGCGGAGCAGCCTACGAGCAGTACTTC. This codes for CASSLTGGGAAYEQYF.

The chain carries TRBV5-1 and TRBJ2-1, with a weak D call TRBD2 (6 bases). The length of the CDR3 is 16 residues. V dropped 0 bases and J dropped 1 base, with 11 bases sitting between them. Germline CDR1 SGHRS, CDR2 YFSETQ. This chain's CDR3 is CASSLGNSGSYNEQFF. Here the CDR3 DNA reads TGCGCCAGCAGCTTGGGGAATAGCGGTTCCTACAATGAGCAGTTCTTC.

The chain is built from TRBV20-1 and TRBJ1-5; maybe TRBD1 (5 bases). Germline CDR1 reads DFQATT; CDR2 reads SNEGSKA (reference sequence). V was cut by 5 bases and J by 0 bases, with 20 bases left in between. The CDR3 runs 17 residues. DNA for the CDR3: TGCAGTGCTCCCGCGCGGGACGGAGGTTATAGCAATCAGCCCCAGCATTTT. This translates into CSAPARDGGYSNQPQHF.

With respect to this clonotype: One end of the junction varies from germline; a read error may be responsible. The V and J genes are TRBV10-3 and TRBJ2-7, with 7 bases identical to TRBD2. This CDR3 is built from 15 residues. CDR1 and CDR2 from the germline V gene are ENHRY and SYGVKD. CDR3 residues: CAVRDRASGTYEQYF. The DNA of the CDR3 is TGTGCCGTCAGGGACCGCGCTAGCGGTACCTACGAGCAGTACTTC.

Concerning this clonotype: A junction boundary mismatches the germline segment, possibly from a read error. The chain has TRBV4-3 and TRBJ2-4, with D uncertain. Germline CDR1 reads LGHNA; CDR2 reads YSLEER. The CDR3 is 15 amino acids. CDR3 residues: CAGSQDPVPGNIQYF. DNA for the CDR3: TGCGCCGGCAGCCAAGATCCCGTTCCCGGAAACATTCAGTACTTC.

V and J are TRBV7-8 and TRBJ2-3; 9 nucleotides agree with TRBD2. The V gene's germline CDR1 is SGHVS and CDR2 FQNEAQ. This CDR3 has 16 amino acids. Losses at the gene ends were 1 base for V and 1 base for J; bases not matched to a gene: 3. CDR3: CASSLDERGGTDTQYF. CDR3 in DNA: TGTGCCAGCAGCTTAGACGAGCGGGGGGGCACAGATACGCAGTATTTT.

On this clonotype itself: Relative to the germline gene, one junction end is altered; a read error may explain this. The chain carries TRBV6-5 and TRBJ2-2, with D possibly TRBD2 on 6 matching bases. The CDR3 sequence is 14 residues long. The germline V gene has CDR1 MNHEY and CDR2 SVGAGI. CDR3 region: CASSYGGLGGELLF. DNA of the CDR3: TGTGCCAGCAGTTACGGGGGTTTAGGCGGGGAGCTGCTTTTT.

This clonotype came up a few times. This chain connects TRBV29-1 to TRBJ2-7; possible D gene TRBD2, 6 bases. Trimming took off 8 bases at V and 2 bases at J, with 13 bases between the two ends. CDR1 is SQVTM, CDR2 ANQGSEA, per germline. The CDR3 contains 12 residues. In DNA, the CDR3 is TGCAGCTACCGGGACTCACCCTACGAGCAGTACTTC. This codes for CSYRDSPYEQYF.

A few counts support this clonotype. The chain combines TRBV15 with TRBJ2-1; no firm D call. Germline values: CDR1 LNHNV, CDR2 YYDKDF (reference sequence). Deletions cut 0 bases from V and 0 bases from J, with 12 bases between. This CDR3 is built from 17 residues. This CDR3 reads CATSRDRASSSYNEQFF. In nucleotides, the CDR3 is TGTGCCACCAGCAGAGATCGGGCTTCTAGCTCCTACAATGAGCAGTTCTTC.

The CDR3 loop reads CASSQVLAVGTDTQYF. The CDR3 region has the DNA TGCGCCAGCAGCCAAGTGTTAGCGGTAGGCACAGATACGCAGTATTTT. The chain employs TRBV4-1 and TRBJ2-3, with D possibly matching TRBD2 (6 bases). The CDR3 runs to 16 residues. V was trimmed by 1 base and J by 1 base, leaving 12 bases between them. CDR1 and CDR2 (germline): MGHRA, YSYEKL.

The chain has TRBV5-1 and TRBJ2-7, with 7 positions matching TRBD1. Trimming took 0 bases from V and 2 from J; bases not matched to a gene: 5. CDR1 and CDR2 (germline): SGHRS, YFSETQ. This CDR3 has 15 amino acids. DNA of the CDR3: TGCGCCAGCAGCTTGGAGACAGGGCGTCCCTACGAGCAGTACTTC. Protein product: CASSLETGRPYEQYF.

The rearrangement links TRBV29-1 to TRBJ2-4, with D possibly matching TRBD2 (6 bases). Trimming cost V 1 base and J 0 bases, with 10 bases left between them. In germline, CDR1 is SQVTM, CDR2 ANQGSEA. The CDR3 totals 15 residues. The CDR3 is CSVEVWRGAKNIQYF. The CDR3 bases are TGCAGCGTTGAAGTTTGGCGGGGAGCCAAAAACATTCAGTACTTC. The entire variable domain, with the rest obtained from reference TRBV29-1 and TRBJ2-4, is as follows: SAVISQKPSRDICQRGTSLTIQCQVDSQVTMMFWYRQQPGQSLTLIATANQGSEATYESGFVIDKFPISRPNLTFSTLTVSNMSPEDSSIYLCSVEVWRGAKNIQYFGAGTRLSVL.

The V and J genes are TRBV3-1 and TRBJ1-2; D is uncertain. CDR1 and CDR2 (germline): LGHDT, YNNKEL (reference sequence). The CDR3 runs to 12 residues. V was pared by 4 bases and J by 4 bases, with 7 bases between. CDR3 in amino acids: CASSRQTYGYTF. CDR3 nucleotides: TGTGCCAGCAGCCGGCAGACCTATGGCTACACCTTC.

As for this clonotype: The junction departs from germline at one end; a sequencing error may be responsible. V and J are TRBV18 and TRBJ1-2; weak D call: TRBD1 (6 bases). The germline CDR1 and CDR2 sequences are KGHSH and LQKENI. CDR3 size: 16 residues. The CDR3 DNA reads as TGTGCCAGCTCACCCCTCCGGGACACAGGAAACTGTGGCTACACCTTC. Its protein is CASSPLRDTGNCGYTF.

Regarding this clonotype: The germline gene is not matched at one end of the junction; a read error may be the cause. V is TRBV7-9 and J is TRBJ2-7; D gene uncertain. Germline-derived CDR1 and CDR2 are SEHNR and FQNEAQ (reference sequence). The CDR3 extends over 12 amino acids. The CDR3 DNA is TGCGCCAGCAGCTTGGGCGAAGGCGAGCAGTACTTC. Its translation: CASSLGEGEQYF.

This rearrangement joins TRBV5-6 to TRBJ1-5; D is uncertain. The CDR3 is made up of 15 amino acids. Germline assignment: CDR1 SGHDT and CDR2 YYEEEE. Trimming removed 0 bases at V and 6 bases at J, with 13 bases between. The CDR3 is CASSLGAGQVQPQHF. The CDR3 DNA reads as TGTGCCAGCAGCTTGGGGGCAGGTCAGGTTCAGCCCCAGCATTTT.

The rearrangement links TRBV29-1 to TRBJ2-3, with TRBD1 matching over 7 bases. The trim removed 6 bases at V and 2 bases at J, leaving 5 bases unmatched. Germline V CDR1 and CDR2: SQVTM, ANQGSEA. CDR3 length: 13 residues. The CDR3 here is CSVQTGTTDTQYF. The CDR3 DNA sequence: TGCAGCGTCCAGACAGGGACCACAGATACGCAGTATTTT.

The J gene is TRBJ2-3, the V gene TRBV7-9; D is ambiguous. V was clipped by 2 bases and J by 0 bases, with 21 bases between them. This CDR3 has 19 amino acids. Looked up from germline, CDR1 is SEHNR and CDR2 is FQNEAQ (reference sequence). The DNA of the CDR3 is TGTGCCAGCAGCTTACGGCTAGGACGCCCTCTGTCTAGCACAGATACGCAGTATTTT. It translates to CASSLRLGRPLSSTDTQYF.

The table lists this clonotype with a few counts. The rearrangement joins TRBV5-1 to TRBJ2-3; D is perhaps TRBD1 (5 bases). CDR1 and CDR2 (germline): SGHRS, YFSETQ. CDR3 length: 17 residues. V lost 0 bases and J 4 bases, leaving 18 bases between the germline ends. CDR3 amino acids: CASSLVSGLEGADTQYF. Written as DNA, the CDR3 is TGCGCCAGCAGCTTGGTCTCTGGGCTTGAAGGGGCAGATACGCAGTATTTT.

There are a few counts of this clonotype. The chain couples TRBV7-9 to TRBJ2-1, with 7 bases fitting TRBD1. This CDR3 has 15 amino acids. Germline lookup yields CDR1 SEHNR and CDR2 FQNEAQ (reference sequence). J lost 2 bases, V lost 1 base, and 2 bases had no gene match. Here the CDR3 DNA reads TGTGCCAGCAGCTTAGTCAGGGGGACCTACAATGAGCAGTTCTTC. Translation gives CASSLVRGTYNEQFF.

This clonotype was counted only a few times. The chain employs TRBV29-1 and TRBJ2-3; 9 bases line up with TRBD1. The germline V gene has CDR1 SQVTM and CDR2 ANQGSEA. Losses at the gene ends were 6 bases for V and 4 bases for J; bases not matched to a gene: 8. The CDR3 has 14 residues. The CDR3 here is CSVVVQGAADTQYF. CDR3 sequence (DNA): TGCAGCGTCGTCGTACAGGGGGCAGCAGATACGCAGTATTTT.